This TCR beta chain is drawn from a study of T cells in Graves' hyperthyroidism and ophthalmopathy. The germline V gene has CDR1 LNHNV and CDR2 YYDKDF (reference sequence). V was trimmed by 1 base and J by 2 bases, leaving 12 bases between them. The CDR3 is 15 residues long. TCR beta CDR3 region amplification was performed from RNA transcripts. HTBI primers were used for first-round RT-PCR of the TCR CDR3. TCRdb called the multiplex PCR reads again in MiXCR, with one record for every CDR3 protein. The sample carries about 360,000 distinct CDR3 sequences, over 10% recorded once. This clonotype turned up a few times.

Material: blood. The chain recombines TRBV15 with TRBJ2-7; the D is unclear. This TCR was sampled from a woman younger than 35 with Graves' hyperthyroidism. The CDR3 loop reads CATSRGIGAPYEQYF. CDR3 in DNA: TGTGCCACCAGCAGAGGAATCGGAGCCCCCTACGAGCAGTACTTC.